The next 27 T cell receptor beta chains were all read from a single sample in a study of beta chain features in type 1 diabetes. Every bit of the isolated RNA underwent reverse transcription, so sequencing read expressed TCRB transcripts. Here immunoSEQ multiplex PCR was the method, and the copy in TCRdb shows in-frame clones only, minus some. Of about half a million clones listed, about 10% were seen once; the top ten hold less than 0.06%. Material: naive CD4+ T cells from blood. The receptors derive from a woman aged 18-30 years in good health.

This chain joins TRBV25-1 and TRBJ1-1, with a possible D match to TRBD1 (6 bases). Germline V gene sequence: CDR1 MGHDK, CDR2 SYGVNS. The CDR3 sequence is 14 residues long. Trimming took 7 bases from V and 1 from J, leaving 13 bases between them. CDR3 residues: CASNKEDRNTEAFF. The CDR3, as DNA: TGTGCCAGCAACAAGGAGGACAGGAACACTGAAGCTTTCTTT.

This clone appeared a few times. For the CDR3, the DNA is TGTGCCAGCAGTAGCTTCGGAACTGAAGCTTTCTTT. Translated: CASSSFGTEAFF. This chain links TRBV6-5 with TRBJ1-1; no clear D. Germline V CDR1 and CDR2: MNHEY, SVGAGI. The CDR3 runs to 12 residues. Trimming shortened V by 5 bases and J by 5 bases, and 9 bases separated the two germline ends.

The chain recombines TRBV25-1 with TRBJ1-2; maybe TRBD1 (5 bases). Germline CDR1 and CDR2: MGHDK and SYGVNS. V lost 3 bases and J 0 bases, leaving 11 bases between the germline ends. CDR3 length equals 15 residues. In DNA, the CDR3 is TGTGCCAGCAGTGATTGGGCGGGGGCTAACTATGGCTACACCTTC. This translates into CASSDWAGANYGYTF.

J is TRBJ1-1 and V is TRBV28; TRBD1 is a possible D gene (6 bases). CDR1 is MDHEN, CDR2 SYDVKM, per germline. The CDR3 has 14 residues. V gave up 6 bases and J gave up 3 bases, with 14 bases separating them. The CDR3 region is CASRHRDYDTEAFF. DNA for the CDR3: TGTGCCAGCAGGCACAGGGATTACGACACTGAAGCTTTCTTT.

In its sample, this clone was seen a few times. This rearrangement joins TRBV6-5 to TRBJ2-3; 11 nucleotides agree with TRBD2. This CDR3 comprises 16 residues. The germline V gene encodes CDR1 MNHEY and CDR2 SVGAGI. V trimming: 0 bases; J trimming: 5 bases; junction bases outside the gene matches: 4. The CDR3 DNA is TGTGCCAGCAGTTACTCGTTCACTAGCGGGAGAGATACGCAGTATTTT. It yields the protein CASSYSFTSGRDTQYF.

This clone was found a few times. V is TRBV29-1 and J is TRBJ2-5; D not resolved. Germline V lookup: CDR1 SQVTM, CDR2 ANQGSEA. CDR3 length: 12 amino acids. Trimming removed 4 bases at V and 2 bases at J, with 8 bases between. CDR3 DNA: TGCAGCGTTGCCGGCGGTCAAGAGACCCAGTACTTC. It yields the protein CSVAGGQETQYF.

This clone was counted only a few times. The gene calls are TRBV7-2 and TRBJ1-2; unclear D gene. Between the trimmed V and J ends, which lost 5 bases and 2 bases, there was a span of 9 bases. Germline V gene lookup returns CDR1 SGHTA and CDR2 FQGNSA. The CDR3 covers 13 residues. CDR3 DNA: TGTGCCAGCAGCCGGACGGAGAACTATGGCTACACCTTC. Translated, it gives CASSRTENYGYTF. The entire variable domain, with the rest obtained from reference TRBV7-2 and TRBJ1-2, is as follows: GAGVSQSPSNKVTEKGKDVELRCDPISGHTALYWYRQSLGQGLEFLIYFQGNSAPDKSGLPSDRFSAERTGGSVSTLTIQRTQQEDSAVYLCASSRTENYGYTFGSGTRLTVV.

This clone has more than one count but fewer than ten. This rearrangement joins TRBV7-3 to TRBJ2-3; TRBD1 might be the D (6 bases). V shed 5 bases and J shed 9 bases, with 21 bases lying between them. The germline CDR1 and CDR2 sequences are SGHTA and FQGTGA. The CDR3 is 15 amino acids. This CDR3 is CASSLSSSAQGTQYF. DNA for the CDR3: TGTGCCAGCAGCCTAAGTTCTTCCGCACAGGGAACGCAGTATTTT. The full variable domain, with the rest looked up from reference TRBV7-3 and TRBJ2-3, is GAGVSQTPSNKVTEKGKYVELRCDPISGHTALYWYRQSLGQGPEFLIYFQGTGAADDSGLPNDRFFAVRPEGSVSTLKIQRTERGDSAVYLCASSLSSSAQGTQYFGPGTRLTVL.

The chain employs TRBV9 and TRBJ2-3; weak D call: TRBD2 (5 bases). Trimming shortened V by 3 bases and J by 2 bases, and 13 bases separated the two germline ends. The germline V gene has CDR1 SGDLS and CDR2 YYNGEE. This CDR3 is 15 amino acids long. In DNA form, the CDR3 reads TGTGCCAGCAGCGCGGCGGGTCTCTACACAGATACGCAGTATTTT. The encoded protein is CASSAAGLYTDTQYF.

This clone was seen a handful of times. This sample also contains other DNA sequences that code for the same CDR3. CDR3 DNA sequence: TGTGCCAGCAGCAGACTAGCGGGAGCGCTCGAGGAGCAGTTCTTC. Translated: CASSRLAGALEEQFF. The rearrangement links TRBV25-1 to TRBJ2-1, with 12 nucleotides matching TRBD2. Trimming cost V 6 bases and J 10 bases; bases outside gene matches: 10. The germline V gene encodes CDR1 MGHDK and CDR2 SYGVNS. The CDR3 runs to 15 residues.

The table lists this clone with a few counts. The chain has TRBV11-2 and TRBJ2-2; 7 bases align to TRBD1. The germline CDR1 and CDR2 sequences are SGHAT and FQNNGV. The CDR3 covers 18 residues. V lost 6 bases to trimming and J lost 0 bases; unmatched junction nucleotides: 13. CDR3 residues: CASRYRIRDRTNTGELFF. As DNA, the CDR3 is TGTGCCAGCAGGTATAGAATTAGGGACAGAACGAACACCGGGGAGCTGTTTTTT.

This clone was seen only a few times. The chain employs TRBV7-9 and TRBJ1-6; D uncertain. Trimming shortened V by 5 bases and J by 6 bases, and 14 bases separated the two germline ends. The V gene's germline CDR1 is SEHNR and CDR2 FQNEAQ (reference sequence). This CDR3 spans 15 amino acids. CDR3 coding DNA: TGTGCCAGCAGCCTCGGCCTCGAATCTAATTCACCCCTCCACTTT. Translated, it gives CASSLGLESNSPLHF.

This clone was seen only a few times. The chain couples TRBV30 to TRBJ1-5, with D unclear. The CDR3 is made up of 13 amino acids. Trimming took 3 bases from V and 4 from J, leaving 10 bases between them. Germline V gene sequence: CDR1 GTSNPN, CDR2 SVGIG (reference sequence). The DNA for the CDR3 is TGTGCCTGGAGCAACGGGCCTAATCAGCCCCAGCATTTT. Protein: CAWSNGPNQPQHF.

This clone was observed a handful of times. CDR3: CASSQVASGSPEQFF. CDR3 bases: TGCGCCAGCAGCCAAGTGGCTAGCGGGAGTCCTGAGCAGTTCTTC. The V and J genes are TRBV4-3 and TRBJ2-1, with 10 bases identical to TRBD2. The length of the CDR3 is 15 residues. Germline CDR1 LGHNA, CDR2 YSLEER. The V segment lost 1 base and the J segment 9 bases; nucleotides outside the gene matches: 6.

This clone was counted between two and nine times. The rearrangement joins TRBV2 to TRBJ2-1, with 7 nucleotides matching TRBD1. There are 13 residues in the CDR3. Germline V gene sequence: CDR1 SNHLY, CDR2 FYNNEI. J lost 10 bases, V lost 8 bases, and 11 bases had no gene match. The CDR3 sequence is CASGTAGLGEQFF. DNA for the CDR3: TGTGCCAGCGGGACAGCTGGCCTTGGGGAGCAGTTCTTC.

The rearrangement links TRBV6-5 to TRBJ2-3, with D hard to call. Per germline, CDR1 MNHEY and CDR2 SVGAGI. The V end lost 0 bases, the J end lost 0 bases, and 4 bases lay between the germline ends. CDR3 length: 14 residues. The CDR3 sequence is CASSYSESTDTQYF. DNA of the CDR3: TGTGCCAGCAGTTACTCGGAGAGCACAGATACGCAGTATTTT.

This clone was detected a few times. The CDR3 protein is CASSQVEGWNSPLHF. CDR3 nucleotide sequence: TGTGCCAGCAGCCAGGTGGAGGGTTGGAATTCACCCCTCCACTTT. The V gene is TRBV14, the J gene TRBJ1-6; D is ambiguous. Germline V gives CDR1 SGHDN, CDR2 FVKESK. The CDR3 runs 15 residues. Deletions cut 3 bases from V and 7 bases from J, with 13 bases between. Filled out from reference TRBV14 and TRBJ1-6, the complete variable domain reads EAGVTQFPSHSVIEKGQTVTLRCDPISGHDNLYWYRRVMGKEIKFLLHFVKESKQDESGMPNNRFLAERTGGTYSTLKVQPAELEDSGVYFCASSQVEGWNSPLHFGNGTRLTVT.

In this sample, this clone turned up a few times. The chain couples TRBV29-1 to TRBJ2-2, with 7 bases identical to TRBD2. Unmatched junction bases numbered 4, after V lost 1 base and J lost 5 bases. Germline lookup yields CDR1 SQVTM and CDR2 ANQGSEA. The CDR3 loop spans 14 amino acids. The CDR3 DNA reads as TGCAGCGTTGAAGCTCGGGGGGTAACCGGGGAGCTGTTTTTT. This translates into CSVEARGVTGELFF.

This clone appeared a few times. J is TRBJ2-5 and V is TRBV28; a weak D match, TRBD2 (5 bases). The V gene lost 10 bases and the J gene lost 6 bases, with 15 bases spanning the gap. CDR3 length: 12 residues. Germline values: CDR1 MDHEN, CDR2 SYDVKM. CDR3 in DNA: TGTGCCACCTCCGGGGTTGGGAAGACCCAGTACTTC. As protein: CATSGVGKTQYF.

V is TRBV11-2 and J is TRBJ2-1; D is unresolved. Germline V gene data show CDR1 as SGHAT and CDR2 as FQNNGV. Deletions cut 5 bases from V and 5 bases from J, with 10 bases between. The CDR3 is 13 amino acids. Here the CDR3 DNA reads TGTGCCAGCAGCCTCGCTGGCCACAATGAGCAGTTCTTC. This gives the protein CASSLAGHNEQFF.

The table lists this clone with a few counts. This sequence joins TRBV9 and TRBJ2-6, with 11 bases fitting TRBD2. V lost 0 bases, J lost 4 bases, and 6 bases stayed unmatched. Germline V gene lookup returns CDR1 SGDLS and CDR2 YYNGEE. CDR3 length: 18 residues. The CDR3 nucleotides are TGTGCCAGCAGCGTAGATCCGGGACTAGCGGCCGGGGCCAACGTCCTGACTTTC. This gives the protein CASSVDPGLAAGANVLTF. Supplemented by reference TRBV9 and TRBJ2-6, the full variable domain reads DSGVTQTPKHLITATGQRVTLRCSPRSGDLSVYWYQQSLDQGLQFLIQYYNGEERAKGNILERFSAQQFPDLHSELNLSSLELGDSALYFCASSVDPGLAAGANVLTFGAGSRLTVL.

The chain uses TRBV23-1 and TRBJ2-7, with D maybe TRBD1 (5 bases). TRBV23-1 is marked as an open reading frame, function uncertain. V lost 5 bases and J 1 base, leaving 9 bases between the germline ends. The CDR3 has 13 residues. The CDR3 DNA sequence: TGCGCCAGCAGTATCCGACAGTCCTACGAGCAGTACGTC. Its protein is CASSIRQSYEQYV.

CDR3: CATSRRTGRDTQYF. CDR3 DNA sequence: TGTGCCACCAGCAGAAGGACAGGACGGGATACGCAGTATTTT. V gene TRBV15 combines with J gene TRBJ2-3; TRBD1 matches 7 bases. The length of the CDR3 is 14 residues. The germline gives CDR1 LNHNV, CDR2 YYDKDF (reference sequence). J gave up 6 bases and V 2 bases, and 5 bases lay outside the gene matches.

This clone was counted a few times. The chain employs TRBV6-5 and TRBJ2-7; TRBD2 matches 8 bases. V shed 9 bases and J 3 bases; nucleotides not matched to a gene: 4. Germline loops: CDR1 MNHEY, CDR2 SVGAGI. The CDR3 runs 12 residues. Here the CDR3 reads CARLAAFYEQYV. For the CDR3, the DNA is TGTGCCAGACTAGCGGCGTTCTACGAGCAGTACGTC.

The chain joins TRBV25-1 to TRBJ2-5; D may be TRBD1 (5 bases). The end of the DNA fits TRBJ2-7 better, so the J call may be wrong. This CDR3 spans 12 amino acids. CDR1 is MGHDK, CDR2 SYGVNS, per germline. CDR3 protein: CASSGRVYEQYF. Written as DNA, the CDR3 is TGTGCCAGCAGTGGCAGGGTATACGAGCAGTACTTC.

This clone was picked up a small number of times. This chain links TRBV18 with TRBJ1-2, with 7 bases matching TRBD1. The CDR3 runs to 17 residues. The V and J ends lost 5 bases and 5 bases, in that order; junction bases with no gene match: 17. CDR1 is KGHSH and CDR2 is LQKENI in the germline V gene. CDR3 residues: CASSSLLTRGQNYGYTF. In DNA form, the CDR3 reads TGTGCCAGCTCATCCTTACTGACTCGGGGACAGAATTATGGCTACACCTTC.

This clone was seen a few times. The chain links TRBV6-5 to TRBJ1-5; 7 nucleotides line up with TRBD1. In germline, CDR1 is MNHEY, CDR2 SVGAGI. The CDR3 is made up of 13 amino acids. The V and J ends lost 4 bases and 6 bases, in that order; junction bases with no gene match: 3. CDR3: CASSSTGSQPQHF. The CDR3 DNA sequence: TGTGCCAGCAGTTCGACAGGGAGTCAGCCCCAGCATTTT.